This is a list of T cell receptor beta chains from one sample in a study of T cell responses to AZD1222 COVID-19 vaccine. Some clones are missing from TCRdb's copy, which holds only in-frame ones; the method was immunoSEQ multiplex PCR. The table lists some 120,000 clones, 70% to 85% of them singletons. This material consisted of peripheral blood, taken on day 0 of AZD1222 vaccination. Every receptor here comes from an adult in good health. Both conserved end residues are part of each CDR3. D genes are given only for firm matches. The size field is filled for only some rows; it gives once, few, many or a size class.

j_gene: TRBJ2-2; d_gene: -; v_gene: TRBV24-1; abundance: -; CDR3aa: CATSGPVGGTGELFF; CDR3nt: TGTGCCACCAGTGGCCCTGTGGGTGGGACCGGGGAGCTGTTTTTT
j_gene: TRBJ1-1; d_gene: -; v_gene: TRBV6-2/TRBV6-3; abundance: -; CDR3aa: CASSYRPDSEAFF; CDR3nt: TGTGCCAGCAGTTATAGGCCCGACAGCGAAGCTTTCTTT
j_gene: TRBJ1-2; d_gene: TRBD1; v_gene: TRBV19; abundance: -; CDR3aa: CASSTQTGRTYGYTF; CDR3nt: TGTGCCAGTAGTACCCAGACAGGGCGTACCTATGGCTACACCTTC
j_gene: TRBJ2-2; d_gene: -; v_gene: TRBV6-5; abundance: -; CDR3aa: CASRIGTNTGELFF; CDR3nt: TGTGCCAGCAGGATCGGGACAAACACCGGGGAGCTGTTTTTT
j_gene: TRBJ2-7; d_gene: TRBD2; v_gene: TRBV12-3/TRBV12-4; abundance: once; CDR3aa: CASSPGLVYEQYF; CDR3nt: TGTGCCAGCAGTCCCGGACTAGTTTACGAGCAGTACTTC
j_gene: TRBJ2-3; d_gene: TRBD2; v_gene: TRBV11-2; abundance: -; CDR3aa: CASSLQWGGTDTQYF; CDR3nt: TGTGCCAGCAGCTTACAGTGGGGAGGGACAGATACGCAGTATTTT
j_gene: TRBJ2-3; d_gene: -; v_gene: TRBV27; abundance: -; CDR3aa: CASSAGTQVSTDTQYF; CDR3nt: TGTGCCAGCAGTGCCGGGACACAAGTAAGCACAGATACGCAGTATTTT
j_gene: TRBJ2-1; d_gene: TRBD1; v_gene: TRBV4-2; abundance: -; CDR3aa: CASSPLGQGDYNEQFF; CDR3nt: TGTGCCAGCAGCCCCCTTGGACAGGGGGACTACAATGAGCAGTTCTTC
j_gene: TRBJ1-5; d_gene: -; v_gene: TRBV7-8; abundance: -; CDR3aa: CASSPVGGLARGNQPQHF; CDR3nt: TGTGCCAGCAGCCCAGTTGGGGGTCTAGCGAGGGGCAATCAGCCCCAGCATTTT
j_gene: TRBJ2-3; d_gene: -; v_gene: TRBV2; abundance: -; CDR3aa: CASSVGYTDTQYF; CDR3nt: TGTGCCAGCAGTGTAGGCTACACAGATACGCAGTATTTT
j_gene: TRBJ2-5; d_gene: TRBD2; v_gene: TRBV7-2; abundance: -; CDR3aa: CASSLAGGGASETQYF; CDR3nt: TGTGCCAGCAGCTTAGCGGGCGGGGGGGCCTCGGAGACCCAGTACTTC
j_gene: TRBJ1-3; d_gene: -; v_gene: TRBV9; abundance: -; CDR3aa: CASSGEGTNTIYF; CDR3nt: TGTGCCAGCAGCGGTGAAGGCACAAACACCATATATTTT
j_gene: TRBJ1-2; d_gene: -; v_gene: TRBV28; abundance: -; CDR3aa: CASSPADGYTF; CDR3nt: TGTGCCAGCAGTCCTGCGGATGGCTACACCTTC
j_gene: TRBJ2-2; d_gene: -; v_gene: TRBV7-6; abundance: -; CDR3aa: CASAQGFTSGELFF; CDR3nt: TGTGCCAGCGCCCAGGGCTTTACGTCCGGGGAGCTGTTTTTT
j_gene: TRBJ1-1; d_gene: TRBD1; v_gene: TRBV4-1; abundance: -; CDR3aa: CASRMTGGAEAFF; CDR3nt: TGCGCCAGCAGAATGACAGGGGGGGCTGAAGCTTTCTTT
j_gene: TRBJ1-4; d_gene: TRBD1; v_gene: TRBV10-3; abundance: -; CDR3aa: CATSGTGPEKLFF; CDR3nt: TGTGCCACCTCCGGGACAGGGCCTGAAAAACTGTTTTTT
j_gene: TRBJ1-4; d_gene: TRBD1; v_gene: TRBV6-1; abundance: few; CDR3aa: CASSGLLGGADEKLFF; CDR3nt: TGTGCCAGCAGTGGACTTTTAGGGGGCGCGGATGAAAAACTGTTTTTT
j_gene: TRBJ1-1; d_gene: -; v_gene: TRBV25-1; abundance: -; CDR3aa: CASSPLGHTEAFF; CDR3nt: TGTGCCAGCAGCCCCCTAGGGCACACTGAAGCTTTCTTT
j_gene: TRBJ2-1; d_gene: TRBD2; v_gene: TRBV7-9; abundance: -; CDR3aa: CASSLAHGTGLDVGNEQFF; CDR3nt: TGTGCCAGCAGCTTAGCTCATGGGACGGGACTAGACGTCGGCAATGAGCAGTTCTTC
j_gene: TRBJ2-5; d_gene: TRBD1; v_gene: TRBV7-9; abundance: -; CDR3aa: CASSLGTGETQYF; CDR3nt: TGTGCCAGCAGCTTGGGGACAGGGGAGACCCAGTACTTC